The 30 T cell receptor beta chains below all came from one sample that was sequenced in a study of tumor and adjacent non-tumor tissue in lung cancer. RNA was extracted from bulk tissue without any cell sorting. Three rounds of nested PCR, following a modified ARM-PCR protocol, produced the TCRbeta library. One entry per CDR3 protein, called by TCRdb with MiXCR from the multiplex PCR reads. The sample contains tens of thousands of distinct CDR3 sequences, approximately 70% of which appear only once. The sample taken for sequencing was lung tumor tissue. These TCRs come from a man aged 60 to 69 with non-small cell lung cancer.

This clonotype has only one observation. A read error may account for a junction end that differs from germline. The DNA for the CDR3 is TGTGCCGGCAGTTATTTTGGGGGGTTGAGTGGCTACACCTTC. Encoded protein: CAGSYFGGLSGYTF. The rearrangement links TRBV6-5 to TRBJ1-2; D may be TRBD1 (5 bases). This CDR3 has 14 residues. Germline loops: CDR1 MNHEY, CDR2 SVGAGI.

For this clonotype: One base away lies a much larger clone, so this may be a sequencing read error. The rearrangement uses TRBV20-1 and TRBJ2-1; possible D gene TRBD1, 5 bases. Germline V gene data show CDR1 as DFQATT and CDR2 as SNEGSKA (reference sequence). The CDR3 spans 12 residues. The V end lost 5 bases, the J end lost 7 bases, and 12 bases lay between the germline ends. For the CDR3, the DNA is TGCAGTGCTTCACGACAGTGGAATGAGCAGTTCTTC. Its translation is CSASRQWNEQFF.

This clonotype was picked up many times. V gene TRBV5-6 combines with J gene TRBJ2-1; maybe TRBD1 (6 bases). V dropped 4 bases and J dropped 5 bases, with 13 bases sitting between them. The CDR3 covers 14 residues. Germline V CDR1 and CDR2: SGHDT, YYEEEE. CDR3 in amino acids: CASSVTGRDNEQFF. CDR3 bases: TGTGCCAGCAGCGTGACAGGCCGCGACAATGAGCAGTTCTTC.

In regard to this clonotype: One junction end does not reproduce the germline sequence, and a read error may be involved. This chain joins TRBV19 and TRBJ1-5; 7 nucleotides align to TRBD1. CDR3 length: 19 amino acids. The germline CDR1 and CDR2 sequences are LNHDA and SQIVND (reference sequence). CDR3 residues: CVSSRPGQKVTFSNQPQHF. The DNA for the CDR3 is TGTGTCAGTAGTAGACCGGGACAGAAAGTAACTTTTAGCAATCAGCCCCAACATTTT.

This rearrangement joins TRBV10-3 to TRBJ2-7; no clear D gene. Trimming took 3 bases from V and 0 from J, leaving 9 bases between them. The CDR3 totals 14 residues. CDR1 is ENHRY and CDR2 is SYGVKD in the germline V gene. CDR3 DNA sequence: TGTGCCATCAGTGAACCCCCGGGCTCCTACGAGCAGTACTTC. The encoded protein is CAISEPPGSYEQYF.

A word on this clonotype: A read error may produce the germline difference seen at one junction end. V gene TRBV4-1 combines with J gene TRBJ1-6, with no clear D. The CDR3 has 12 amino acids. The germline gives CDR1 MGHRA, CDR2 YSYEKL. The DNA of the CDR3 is TGCACCAGCAGCCACGATGGGTCACCCCTCCACTTT. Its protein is CTSSHDGSPLHF.

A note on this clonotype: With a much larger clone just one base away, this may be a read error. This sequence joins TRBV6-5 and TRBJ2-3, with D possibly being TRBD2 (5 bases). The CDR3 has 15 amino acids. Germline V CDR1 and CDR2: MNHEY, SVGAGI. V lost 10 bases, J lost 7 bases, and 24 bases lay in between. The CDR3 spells CANLIIGHYGNTQYF. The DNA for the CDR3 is TGTGCCAACCTAATTATCGGGCATTACGGGAATACGCAGTATTTT.

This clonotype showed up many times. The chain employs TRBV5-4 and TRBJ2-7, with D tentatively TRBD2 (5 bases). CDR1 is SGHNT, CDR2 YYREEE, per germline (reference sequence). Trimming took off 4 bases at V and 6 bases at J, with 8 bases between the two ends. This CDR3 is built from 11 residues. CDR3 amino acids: CASSQSGEQYF. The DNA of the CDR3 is TGTGCCAGCAGCCAAAGCGGCGAGCAGTACTTC.

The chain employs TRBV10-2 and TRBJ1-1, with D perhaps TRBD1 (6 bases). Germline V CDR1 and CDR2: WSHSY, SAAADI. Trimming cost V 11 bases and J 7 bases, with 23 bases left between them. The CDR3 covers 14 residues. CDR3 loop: CACKLRGEYIEAFF. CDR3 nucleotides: TGCGCCTGCAAACTTAGGGGGGAGTACATTGAAGCTTTCTTT.

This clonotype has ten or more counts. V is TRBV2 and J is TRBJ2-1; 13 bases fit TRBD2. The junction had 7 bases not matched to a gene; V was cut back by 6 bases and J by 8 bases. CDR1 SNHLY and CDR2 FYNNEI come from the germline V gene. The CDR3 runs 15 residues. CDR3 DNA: TGTGCCAGCAGGCCCAGGACTAGCGGGAGCGATGAGCAGTTCTTC. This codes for CASRPRTSGSDEQFF.

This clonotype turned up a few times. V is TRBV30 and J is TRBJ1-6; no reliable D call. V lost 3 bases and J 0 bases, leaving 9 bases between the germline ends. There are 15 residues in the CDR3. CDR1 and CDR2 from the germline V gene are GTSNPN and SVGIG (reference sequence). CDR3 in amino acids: CAWSATSSYNSPLHF. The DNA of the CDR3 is TGTGCCTGGAGCGCAACCAGCTCCTATAATTCACCCCTCCACTTT.

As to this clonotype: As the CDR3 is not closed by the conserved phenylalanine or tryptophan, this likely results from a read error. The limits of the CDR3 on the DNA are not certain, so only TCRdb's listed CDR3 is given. CDR3: CASSQDGSPLHL. The rearrangement uses TRBV4-1 and TRBJ1-6. Counting both end residues, the CDR3 totals 12 amino acids. CDR1 MGHRA and CDR2 YSYEKL come from the germline V gene.

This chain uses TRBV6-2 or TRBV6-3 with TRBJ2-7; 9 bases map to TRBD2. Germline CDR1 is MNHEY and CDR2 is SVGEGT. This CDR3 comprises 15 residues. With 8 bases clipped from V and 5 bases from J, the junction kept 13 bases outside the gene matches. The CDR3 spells CASEKETSGSNEQYF. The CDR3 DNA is TGTGCCAGCGAGAAGGAAACTAGCGGGTCCAACGAGCAGTACTTC.

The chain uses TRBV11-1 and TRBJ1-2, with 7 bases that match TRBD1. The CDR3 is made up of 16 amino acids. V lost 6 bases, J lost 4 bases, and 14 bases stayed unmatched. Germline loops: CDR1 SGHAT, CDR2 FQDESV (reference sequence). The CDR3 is CASSYRLTGDAYGYTF. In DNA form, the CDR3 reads TGTGCCAGCAGTTATAGACTTACAGGGGACGCCTATGGCTACACCTTC.

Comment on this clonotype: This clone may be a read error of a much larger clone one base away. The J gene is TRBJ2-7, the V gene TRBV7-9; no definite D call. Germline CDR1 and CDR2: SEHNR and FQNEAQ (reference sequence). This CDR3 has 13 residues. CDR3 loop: CDSSLLESYEQYF. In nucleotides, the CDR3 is TGTGACAGCAGCTTATTAGAATCCTACGAGCAGTACTTC.

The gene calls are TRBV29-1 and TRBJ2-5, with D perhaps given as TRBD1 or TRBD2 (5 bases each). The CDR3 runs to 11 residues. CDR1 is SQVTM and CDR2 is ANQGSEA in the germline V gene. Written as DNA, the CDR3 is TGCGGCACACGCTGGGGGGAGACCCAGTACTTC. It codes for CGTRWGETQYF.

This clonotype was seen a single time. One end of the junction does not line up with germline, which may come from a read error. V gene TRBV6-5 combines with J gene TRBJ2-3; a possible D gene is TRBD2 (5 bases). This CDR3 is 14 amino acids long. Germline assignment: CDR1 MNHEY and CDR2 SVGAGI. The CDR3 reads CASIYASSTDTRYF. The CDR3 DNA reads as TGTGCCAGCATTTACGCGTCTAGCACAGATACGCGGTATTTT.

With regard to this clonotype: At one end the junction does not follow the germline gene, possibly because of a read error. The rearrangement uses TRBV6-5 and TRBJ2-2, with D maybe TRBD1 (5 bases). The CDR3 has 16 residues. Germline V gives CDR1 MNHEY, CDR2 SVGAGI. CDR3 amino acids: CTSSYLSGINTWELFF. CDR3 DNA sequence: TGTACCAGCAGTTACTTGTCAGGGATCAACACCTGGGAGCTGTTTTTT.

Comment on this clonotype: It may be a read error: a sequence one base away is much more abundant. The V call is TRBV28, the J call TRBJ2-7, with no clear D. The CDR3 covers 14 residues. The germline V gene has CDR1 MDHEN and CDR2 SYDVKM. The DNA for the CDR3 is TGTGCCAGCAATTTAAGGCTAGGTACCTACGAGCAGTACTTC. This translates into CASNLRLGTYEQYF. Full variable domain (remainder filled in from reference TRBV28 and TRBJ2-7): DVKVTQSSRYLVKRTGEKVFLECVQDMDHENMFWYRQDPGLGLRLIYFSYDVKMKEKGDIPEGYSVSREKKERFSLILESASTNQTSMYLCASNLRLGTYEQYFGPGTRLTVT.

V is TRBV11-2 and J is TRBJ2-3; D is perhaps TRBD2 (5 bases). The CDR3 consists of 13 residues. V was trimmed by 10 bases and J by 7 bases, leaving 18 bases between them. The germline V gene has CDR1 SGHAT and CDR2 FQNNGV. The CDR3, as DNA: TGTGCCAACACCTCTGGACTCGCATATACGCAGTATTTT. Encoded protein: CANTSGLAYTQYF.

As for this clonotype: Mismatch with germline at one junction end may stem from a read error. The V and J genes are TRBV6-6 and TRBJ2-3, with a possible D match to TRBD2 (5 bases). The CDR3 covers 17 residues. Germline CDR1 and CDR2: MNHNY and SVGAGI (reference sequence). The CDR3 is CANSYEEESFYTDTQYF. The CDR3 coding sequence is TGTGCCAACAGTTACGAGGAGGAAAGTTTCTACACAGATACACAGTATTTT.

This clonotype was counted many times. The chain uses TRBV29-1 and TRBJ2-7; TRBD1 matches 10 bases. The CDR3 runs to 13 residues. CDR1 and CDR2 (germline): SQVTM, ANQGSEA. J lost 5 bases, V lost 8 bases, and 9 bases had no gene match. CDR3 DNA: TGCAGCACCCCGGGACAGGGGAGCCACGAGCAGTACTTC. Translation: CSTPGQGSHEQYF.

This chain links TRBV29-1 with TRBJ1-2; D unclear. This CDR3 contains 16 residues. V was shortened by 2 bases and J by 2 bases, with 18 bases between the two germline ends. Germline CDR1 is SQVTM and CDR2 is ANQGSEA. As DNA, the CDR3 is TGCAGCGTTGAATGGCCAGGCCTTTTTTTCAACTATGGCTACACCTTC. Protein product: CSVEWPGLFFNYGYTF.

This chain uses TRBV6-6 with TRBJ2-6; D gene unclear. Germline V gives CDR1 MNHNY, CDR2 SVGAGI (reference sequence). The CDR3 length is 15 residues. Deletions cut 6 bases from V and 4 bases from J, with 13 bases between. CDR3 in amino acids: CASSLQLSGANVLTF. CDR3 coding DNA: TGTGCCAGCAGCCTCCAACTTTCCGGGGCCAACGTCCTGACTTTC.

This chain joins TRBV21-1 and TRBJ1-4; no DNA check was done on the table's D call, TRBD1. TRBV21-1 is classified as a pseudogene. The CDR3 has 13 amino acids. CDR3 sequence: CASSKEAGNELFF. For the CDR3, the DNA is TGTGCCAGCAGCAAAGAGGCAGGGAATGAACTGTTTTTT.

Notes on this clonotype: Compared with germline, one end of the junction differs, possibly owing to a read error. CDR3 DNA sequence: TGTGTCAGCAGAGATGGGGATGTGGGCGAGCAGTACTTC. This codes for CVSRDGDVGEQYF. The chain links TRBV6-5 to TRBJ2-7, with D unresolved. This CDR3 contains 13 residues. CDR1 is MNHEY, CDR2 SVGAGI, per germline.

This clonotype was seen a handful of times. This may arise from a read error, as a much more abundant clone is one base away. The CDR3 bases are TGCGCCAGCAGTGAGGGCTCGACTAATCAGTCCCAGCATTTT. It yields the protein CASSEGSTNQSQHF. J is TRBJ1-5 and V is TRBV10-2; D is undetermined. The CDR3 covers 14 residues. CDR1 is WSHSY, CDR2 SAAADI, per germline.

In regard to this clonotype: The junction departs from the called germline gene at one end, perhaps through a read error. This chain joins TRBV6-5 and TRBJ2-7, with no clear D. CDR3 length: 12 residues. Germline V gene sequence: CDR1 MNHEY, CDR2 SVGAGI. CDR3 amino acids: CASGHGSYEQHF. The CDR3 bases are TGTGCCAGCGGCCACGGCAGCTACGAGCAGCACTTC.

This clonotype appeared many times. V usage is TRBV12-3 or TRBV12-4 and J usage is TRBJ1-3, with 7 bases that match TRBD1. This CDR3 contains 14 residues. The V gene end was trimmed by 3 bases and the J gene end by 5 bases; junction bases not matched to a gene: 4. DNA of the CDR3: TGTGCCAGCAGTTTCACGGGACAGAGAAACACCATATATTTT. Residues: CASSFTGQRNTIYF.

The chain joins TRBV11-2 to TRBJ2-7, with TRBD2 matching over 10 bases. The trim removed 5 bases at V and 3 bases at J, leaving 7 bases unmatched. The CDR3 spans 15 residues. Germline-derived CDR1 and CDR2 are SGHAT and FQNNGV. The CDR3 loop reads CASSPRRLAGYEQYF. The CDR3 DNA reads TGTGCCAGCAGCCCTAGACGACTAGCGGGCTACGAGCAGTACTTC.